This TCR beta chain is drawn from a study of vaccination effects on CD4 cells after COVID-19 (dated by TCRdb to 2021 to 2024). For context, the study as a whole: After vaccination, three convalescent patients were sampled at an early time point (day +14) and at a late time point (day +241, +227 and +161, respectively). Across the study, the median time from the second dose to post-vaccine sampling was 72 days (range 14 to 241). SARS-CoV-2 spike-specific CD4+ TCR repertoires from before and after mRNA vaccination were compared in COVID-19 convalescent patients and in infection-naive vaccine recipients. Altogether, some ten COVID-19 convalescent patients and 4 SARS-CoV-2-naive healthy vaccine recipients made up the full study. The Oncomine TCR Beta short-read assay on an Illumina iSeq 100 was used to sequence cultures from other donors in the study. Here is what the overall study found, with its caveats: For convalescent patients, new clones induced by the vaccine made up most of the post-vaccine spike-reactive repertoire, and these new clones were largely distinct from the clones induced by infection. At late post-vaccination timepoints, both infection-induced and vaccine-induced clones showed marked clonal contraction, consistent with waning T cell responses. The study was limited by a small number of convalescent patients and lacked early post-infection timepoints.

The library was produced with the immunoSEQ multiplex PCR assay. DNA from the cultured and isolated CD4+ T cells underwent TCR beta CDR3 sequencing. The published analysis was carried out like this. Non-productive TCR sequences were discarded, and reads were trimmed to the CDR3 region, with only CDR3s of 7 or more amino acids retained. The MANAFEST web app was used to pick out antigen-specific clonotypes by comparing their expansion in peptide wells with that in reference cultures. To count as positive, a clone had to show expansion at FDR<0.05 compared with the reference and with all other wells, an odds ratio above 5, and a frequency above 0.1% in two replicate wells. A clonotype was defined as cross-reactive if the clonotype was significantly expanded both in SARS-CoV-2 spike wells and in at least one common cold coronavirus spike condition. CDR3 similarity was assessed by Levenshtein distance using the stringdist R package, and unrooted trees were constructed with ape in R 3.6.1. The clones in this table, taken by TCRdb from immuneACCESS, are in-frame only. Not every clone is retained; where verified, under half of the shortfall comes from an unresolved V gene, and the cause of the rest is unknown. V and J calls plus clone size are reproduced from that table; the DNA served to infer D and trimming. This sample is represented by more than 12,000 clones; about 74% of them were singletons. In total, the top ten clones hold roughly 25% of the sample.

To identify antigen-specific CD4+ T cell clonotypes by their expansion, the ViraFEST assay first stimulated PBMC with viral peptide pools and then applied TCR sequencing. After approximately eleven days of culture, CD4+ T cells were isolated with the EasySep CD4+ T cell isolation kit. Convalescent patients had PCR-confirmed SARS-CoV-2 infection between March and December 2020, before Alpha, Beta and Delta variants emerged in the United States. Participants received two doses of either the BNT162b2 or the mRNA-1273 mRNA SARS-CoV-2 vaccine. A few million PBMC per well were cultured with approximately 10 ug/ml peptides in IMDM containing 5% human AB serum, roughly 9.5 IU/ml IL-2 and gentamicin. Half of the culture medium was replaced with fresh IL-2-containing medium on days 3 and 7. Each peptide stimulation condition was cultured in triplicate wells unless otherwise noted. Using Ficoll-Paque Plus gradient centrifugation, PBMC were separated from whole blood and then either used fresh or cryopreserved at -140C. The overlapping peptide pools covered the spike proteins of SARS-CoV-2 and of the common cold coronaviruses HCoV-NL63, HCoV-OC43 and HCoV-229E. The QIAamp micro DNA kit was used to extract genomic DNA from the cultured CD4+ T cells.

Notes on this clone: Its antigen target is currently unknown. No base qualities exist here, and no much larger clone lies one base off it.

Including the terminal cysteine and phenylalanine, the CDR3 comprises 13 residues. Only the CDR3 DNA stays, 39 bases, in frame from base 1. CDR1 and CDR2, per the germline V gene, are SNHLY and FYNNEI. V is pared back by 3 bases and J by 1 base, with 7 bases lying between the germline termini. The V and J segments used are TRBV2 and TRBJ2-7; TRBD1 is a possible D gene, resting on 5 matching bases. Source: CD4+ T cells from PBMCs cultured with HCoV-NL63 spike peptides, taken after COVID-19 vaccination. The sample's cell subset or site label is to be understood as: HCoV-NL63 spike overlapping peptide pool stimulation. The TCR comes from a human donor who had a prior SARS-CoV-2 infection. The sequence in DNA is TGTGCCAGCAGTGAGCAGGGTTCCTACGAGCAGTACTTC. Its protein product is CASSEQGSYEQYF. The reference TRBV2 and TRBJ2-7 proteins fill in what lies around the CDR3, so the full variable domain reads EPEVTQTPSHQVTQMGQEVILRCVPISNHLYFYWYRQILGQKVEFLVSFYNNEISEKSEIFDDQFSVERPDGSNFTLKIRSTKLEDSAMYFCASSEQGSYEQYFGPGTRLTVT.